The 11 T cell receptor beta chains reported below all come from one sample, sequenced in a study of beta chain features in type 1 diabetes. Their antigen targets remain unknown. Sequenced material consisted of expressed TCRB transcripts (all of the isolated RNA was reverse transcribed). This table comes from immunoSEQ multiplex PCR, and its TCRdb copy is limited to in-frame clones, with some not included. The sample records over 150,000 clones, about 8% being singletons. General observations from the study: There was a moderate but significant shortening of TCRB CDR3s in all four CD4+ subsets of Type 1 diabetes patients.

Source material: central memory CD4+ T cells from blood. The receptors were gathered from a woman in her forties with type 1 diabetes.

The chain recombines TRBV2 with TRBJ2-3; D call uncertain. In germline, CDR1 is SNHLY, CDR2 FYNNEI. This CDR3 is built from 12 residues. V shed 2 bases and J shed 4 bases, with 4 bases lying between them. In nucleotides, the CDR3 is TGTGCCAGCAGTGAAATCGCAGATACGCAGTATTTT. Amino acid sequence: CASSEIADTQYF.

V and J are TRBV11-1 and TRBJ1-1, with 8 bases aligning to TRBD1. This CDR3 comprises 13 residues. The junction had 4 bases not matched to a gene; V was cut back by 7 bases and J by 3 bases. Per germline, CDR1 SGHAT and CDR2 FQDESV (reference sequence). The CDR3 region has the DNA TGTGCCAGCACCGTACAGGGGGACACTGAAGCTTTCTTT. Its protein is CASTVQGDTEAFF.

The V call is TRBV4-3, the J call TRBJ1-5; possibly TRBD1 for D (6 bases). Per the germline V gene, CDR1 is LGHNA and CDR2 is YSLEER. The CDR3 totals 17 residues. V lost 2 bases to trimming and J lost 4 bases, with 18 bases between them. As DNA, the CDR3 is TGCGCCAGCAGCCAAAGTGGCTACACAGGGCAAAATCAGCCCCAGCATTTT. The encoded protein is CASSQSGYTGQNQPQHF.

This clone has a handful of counts. The chain has TRBV5-1 and TRBJ1-4; 8 bases map to TRBD1. Per the germline V gene, CDR1 is SGHRS and CDR2 is YFSETQ. The ends lost 0 bases at V and 7 bases at J; junction bases unmatched: 8. The length of the CDR3 is 16 residues. The CDR3 reads CASSLEPTGAGEKLFF. CDR3 sequence (DNA): TGCGCCAGCAGCTTGGAGCCGACAGGGGCGGGTGAAAAACTGTTTTTT.

CDR3 amino acids: CASSLGSHSYEQYF. In DNA, the CDR3 is TGCGCCAGCAGCTTGGGTAGTCACTCCTACGAGCAGTACTTC. The V call is TRBV5-1, the J call TRBJ2-7; no clear D gene. The CDR3 spans 14 residues. Trimming pared 0 bases from V and 0 bases from J, leaving 7 bases between. Per germline, CDR1 SGHRS and CDR2 YFSETQ. Supplemented by reference TRBV5-1 and TRBJ2-7, the full variable domain reads KAGVTQTPRYLIKTRGQQVTLSCSPISGHRSVSWYQQTPGQGLQFLFEYFSETQRNKGNFPGRFSGRQFSNSRSEMNVSTLELGDSALYLCASSLGSHSYEQYFGPGTRLTVT.

The chain uses TRBV7-9 and TRBJ2-3; the match to TRBD1 covers 7 bases. This CDR3 has 16 amino acids. The V segment lost 4 bases and the J segment 3 bases; nucleotides outside the gene matches: 10. Germline CDR1 is SEHNR and CDR2 is FQNEAQ (reference sequence). The CDR3 is CASSSQGKVATDTQYF. The CDR3, as DNA: TGTGCCAGCAGCTCACAGGGGAAGGTAGCAACAGATACGCAGTATTTT.

The genes are TRBV10-3 and TRBJ2-5; D possibly corresponds to TRBD1 (5 bases). CDR3 length equals 11 residues. The germline CDR1 and CDR2 sequences are ENHRY and SYGVKD. V lost 2 bases to trimming and J lost 9 bases, with 7 bases between them. CDR3 nucleotide sequence: TGTGCCATCAGTGAGGAAGGGGCCCAGTACTTC. As protein: CAISEEGAQYF.

V and J are TRBV6-5 and TRBJ2-3; D is uncertain. V lost 10 bases, J lost 5 bases, and 22 bases lay in between. The CDR3 covers 15 residues. Germline V lookup: CDR1 MNHEY, CDR2 SVGAGI. CDR3 nucleotide sequence: TGTGCCACCCAGTCATTTTCCAGGTATCAAGATACGCAGTATTTT. This sequence encodes CATQSFSRYQDTQYF.

This clone was observed a handful of times. The chain has TRBV7-3 and TRBJ2-7; possibly TRBD1 for D (6 bases). The germline V and J ends were trimmed by 0 bases and 2 bases, with 14 bases remaining between them. Germline values: CDR1 SGHTA, CDR2 FQGTGA. The CDR3 length is 16 residues. CDR3 bases: TGTGCCAGCAGCTTAACGGGCAGGGGTTCTGCCTACGAGCAGTACTTC. Amino acid sequence: CASSLTGRGSAYEQYF.

This rearrangement joins TRBV9 to TRBJ2-3; 9 nucleotides match TRBD1. With V trimmed by 7 bases and J by 2 bases, 5 bases remained unmatched. Germline V gene lookup returns CDR1 SGDLS and CDR2 YYNGEE. CDR3 length: 14 amino acids. The CDR3 DNA follows: TGTGCCAGCGGTCGGACAGGGGTCACAGATACGCAGTATTTT. Translated, it gives CASGRTGVTDTQYF. Full variable domain (missing parts from reference TRBV9 and TRBJ2-3): DSGVTQTPKHLITATGQRVTLRCSPRSGDLSVYWYQQSLDQGLQFLIQYYNGEERAKGNILERFSAQQFPDLHSELNLSSLELGDSALYFCASGRTGVTDTQYFGPGTRLTVL.

The sample holds a few counts of this clone. This chain uses TRBV30 with TRBJ2-5; weak D call: TRBD1 (5 bases). The CDR3 consists of 15 residues. V shed 0 bases and J shed 3 bases, with 14 bases lying between them. Germline V CDR1 and CDR2: GTSNPN, SVGIG (reference sequence). CDR3 in DNA: TGTGCCTGGAGTGTACAATCGGACAATAAAGAGACCCAGTACTTC. Its protein product is CAWSVQSDNKETQYF.